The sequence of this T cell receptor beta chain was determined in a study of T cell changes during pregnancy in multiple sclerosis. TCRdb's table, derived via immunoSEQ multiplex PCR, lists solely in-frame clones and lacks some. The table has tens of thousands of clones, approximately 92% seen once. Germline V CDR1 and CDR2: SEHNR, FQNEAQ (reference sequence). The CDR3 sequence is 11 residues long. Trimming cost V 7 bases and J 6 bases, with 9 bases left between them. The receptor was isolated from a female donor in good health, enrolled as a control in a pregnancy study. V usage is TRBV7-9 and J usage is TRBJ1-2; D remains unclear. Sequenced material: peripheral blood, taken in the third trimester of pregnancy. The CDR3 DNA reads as TGTGCCAGCACCCAACAGAATGGCTACACCTTC. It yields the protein CASTQQNGYTF.